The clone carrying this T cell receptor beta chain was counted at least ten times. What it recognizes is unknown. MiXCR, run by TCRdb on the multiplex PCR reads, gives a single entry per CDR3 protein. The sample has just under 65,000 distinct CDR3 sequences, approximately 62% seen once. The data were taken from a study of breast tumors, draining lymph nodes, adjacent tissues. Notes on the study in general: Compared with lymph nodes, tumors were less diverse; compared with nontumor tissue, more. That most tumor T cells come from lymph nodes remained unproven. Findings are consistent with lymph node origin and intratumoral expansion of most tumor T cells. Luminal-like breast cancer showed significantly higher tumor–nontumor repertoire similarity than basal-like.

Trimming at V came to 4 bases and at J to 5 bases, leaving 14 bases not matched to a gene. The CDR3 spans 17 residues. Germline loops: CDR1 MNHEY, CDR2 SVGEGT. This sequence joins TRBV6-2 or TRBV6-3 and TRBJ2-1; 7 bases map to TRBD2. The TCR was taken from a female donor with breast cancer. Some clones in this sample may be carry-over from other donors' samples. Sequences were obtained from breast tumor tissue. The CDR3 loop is CASSLLPGLPPDNEQFF. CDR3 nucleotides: TGTGCCAGCAGTTTGCTACCGGGACTACCCCCGGACAATGAGCAGTTCTTC.